Below are 2 T cell receptor beta chains sequenced from a single sample in a study of blood T cell repertoires in COVID-19. The assay was immunoSEQ multiplex PCR, and TCRdb's table has in-frame clones only and misses some. The sample lists some 42,000 clones; 76% were seen once. The sequenced sample consisted of peripheral blood. These receptor sequences come from an elderly man with acute or convalescent COVID-19.

This clone was counted between two and nine times. The V gene is TRBV5-6, the J gene TRBJ2-3, with 9 positions matching TRBD1. The CDR3 extends over 12 amino acids. Trimming cost V 5 bases and J 8 bases; bases outside gene matches: 3. Germline V lookup: CDR1 SGHDT, CDR2 YYEEEE. The CDR3 loop is CASRTDRGTQYF. CDR3 DNA: TGTGCCAGCAGAACGGACAGGGGTACGCAGTATTTT.

There are a few counts of this clone. The rearrangement uses TRBV12-3 or TRBV12-4 and TRBJ1-2, with TRBD1 matching over 8 bases. V gave up 6 bases and J gave up 10 bases; unmatched junction bases: 10. This CDR3 is built from 13 residues. The CDR3 DNA follows: TGTGCCAGCAGCCCGGGACAGGTGCATGTCTACACCTTC. This gives the protein CASSPGQVHVYTF.